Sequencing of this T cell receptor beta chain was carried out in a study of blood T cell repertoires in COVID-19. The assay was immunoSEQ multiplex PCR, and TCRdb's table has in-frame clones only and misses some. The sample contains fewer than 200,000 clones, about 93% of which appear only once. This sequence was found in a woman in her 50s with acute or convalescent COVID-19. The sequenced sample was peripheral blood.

This CDR3 reads CASSLEYPGAGNTIYF. CDR3 DNA: TGTGCCAGCAGCTTAGAGTACCCAGGGGCCGGAAACACCATATATTTT. This sequence joins TRBV7-2 and TRBJ1-3, with D maybe TRBD1 (6 bases). The V gene's germline CDR1 is SGHTA and CDR2 FQGNSA. This CDR3 region has 16 residues. Trimming stripped 1 base from V and 4 bases from J, with 14 bases between.